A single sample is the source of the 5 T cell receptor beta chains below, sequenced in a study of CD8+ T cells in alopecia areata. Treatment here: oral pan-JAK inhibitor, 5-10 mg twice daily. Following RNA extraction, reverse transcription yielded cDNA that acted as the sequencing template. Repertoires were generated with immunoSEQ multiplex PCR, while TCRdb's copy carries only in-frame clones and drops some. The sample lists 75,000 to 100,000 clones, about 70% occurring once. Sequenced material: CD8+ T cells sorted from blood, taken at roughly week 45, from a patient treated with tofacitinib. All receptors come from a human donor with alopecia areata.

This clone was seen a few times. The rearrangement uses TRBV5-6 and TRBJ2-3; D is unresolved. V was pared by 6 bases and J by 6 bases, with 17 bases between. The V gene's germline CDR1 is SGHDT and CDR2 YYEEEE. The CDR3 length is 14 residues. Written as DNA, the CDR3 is TGTGCCAGCACCACGTGGGGAACGGCCGATACGCAGTATTTT. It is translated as CASTTWGTADTQYF.

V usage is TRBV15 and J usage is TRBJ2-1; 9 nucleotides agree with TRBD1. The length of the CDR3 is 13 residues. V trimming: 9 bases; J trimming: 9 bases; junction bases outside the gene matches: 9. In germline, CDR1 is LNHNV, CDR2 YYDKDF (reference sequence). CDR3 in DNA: TGTGCCACAAATACCGGGACAGGGTTTGAGCAGTTCTTC. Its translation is CATNTGTGFEQFF. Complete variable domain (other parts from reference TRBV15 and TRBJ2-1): DAMVIQNPRYQVTQFGKPVTLSCSQTLNHNVMYWYQQKSSQAPKLLFHYYDKDFNNEADTPDNFQSRRPNTSFCFLDIRSPGLGDTAMYLCATNTGTGFEQFFGPGTRLTVL.

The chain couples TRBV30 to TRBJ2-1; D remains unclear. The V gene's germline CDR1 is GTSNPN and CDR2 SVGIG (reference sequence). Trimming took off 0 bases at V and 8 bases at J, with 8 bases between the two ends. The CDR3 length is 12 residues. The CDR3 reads CAWSVGRDEQFF. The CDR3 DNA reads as TGTGCCTGGAGTGTAGGAAGGGATGAGCAGTTCTTC.

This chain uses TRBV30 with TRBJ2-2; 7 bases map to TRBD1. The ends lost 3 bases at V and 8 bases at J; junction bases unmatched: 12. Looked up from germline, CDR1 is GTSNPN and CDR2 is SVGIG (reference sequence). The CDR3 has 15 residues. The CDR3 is CAWSGDSHVSGELFF. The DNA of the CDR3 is TGTGCCTGGAGCGGGGACAGCCACGTGTCGGGGGAGCTGTTTTTT.

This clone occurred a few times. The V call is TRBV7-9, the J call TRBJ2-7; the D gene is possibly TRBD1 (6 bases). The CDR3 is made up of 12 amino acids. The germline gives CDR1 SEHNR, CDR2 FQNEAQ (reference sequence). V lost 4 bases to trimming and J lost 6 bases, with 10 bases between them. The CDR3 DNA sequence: TGTGCCAGCAGCTACAGGGTTGCCGAGCAGTACTTC. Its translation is CASSYRVAEQYF.